These 18 T cell receptor beta chains were sequenced from one sample in a study of OX40 agonist ivuxolimab in advanced cancers. The data were produced by immunoSEQ multiplex PCR, yet TCRdb's version contains in-frame clones alone and is incomplete. The sample has 73,000 or so clones, 82% seen once. The starting material was CD4+ or CD8+ T cells sorted from blood, obtained in a trial of the OX40 agonist ivuxolimab. These receptors came from an adult with an advanced solid tumor such as melanoma, head and neck, liver or kidney cancer.

There are a few counts of this clone. The V call is TRBV4-1, the J call TRBJ2-2, with D perhaps TRBD1 or TRBD2 (6 bases each). CDR3 length: 17 residues. CDR1 is MGHRA, CDR2 YSYEKL, per germline. Trimming removed 1 base from V and 5 bases from J, with 17 bases in between. The CDR3 sequence is CASSQVGSGAGTGELFF. CDR3 DNA: TGCGCCAGCAGCCAAGTAGGGTCGGGGGCTGGTACCGGGGAGCTGTTTTTT.

The chain carries TRBV9 and TRBJ1-2, with a possible D match to TRBD1 (5 bases). Germline lookup yields CDR1 SGDLS and CDR2 YYNGEE. Trimming left V 3 bases short and J 3 bases short, with 15 bases between. This CDR3 is 15 amino acids long. The DNA of the CDR3 is TGTGCCAGCAGCGGAGATCTAGGGGCGGACTATGGCTACACCTTC. This gives the protein CASSGDLGADYGYTF.

The table lists this clone with a count of one. The CDR3 loop reads CASSYGQGAGNYGYTF. CDR3 coding DNA: TGTGCCAGCAGTTACGGCCAGGGGGCAGGGAACTATGGCTACACCTTC. The chain uses TRBV28 and TRBJ1-2; TRBD1 aligns across 8 bases. With 4 bases clipped from V and 2 bases from J, the junction kept 9 bases outside the gene matches. This CDR3 region has 16 residues. CDR1 and CDR2 (germline): MDHEN, SYDVKM.

The rearrangement joins TRBV2 to TRBJ1-4, with 7 bases identical to TRBD1. The CDR3 runs to 14 residues. Trimming at V came to 6 bases and at J to 4 bases, leaving 5 bases not matched to a gene. The germline CDR1 and CDR2 sequences are SNHLY and FYNNEI. CDR3: CASRGTALNEKLFF. As DNA, the CDR3 is TGTGCCAGCAGGGGGACAGCCCTTAATGAAAAACTGTTTTTT.

This chain connects TRBV18 to TRBJ2-7; D not resolved. V lost 3 bases to trimming and J lost 4 bases, with 10 bases between them. In germline, CDR1 is KGHSH, CDR2 LQKENI. The CDR3 consists of 13 residues. The CDR3 loop is CASSPPGGYEQYF. The CDR3 nucleotides are TGTGCCAGCTCACCGCCGGGCGGTTACGAGCAGTACTTC.

The chain has TRBV28 and TRBJ1-1; 10 nucleotides align to TRBD1. The CDR3 totals 13 residues. V dropped 6 bases and J dropped 11; count of bases not matched to a gene: 9. Germline V gives CDR1 MDHEN, CDR2 SYDVKM. The CDR3 spells CASSVRQGAPAFF. The CDR3 DNA reads TGTGCCAGCAGCGTGAGACAGGGGGCTCCTGCTTTCTTT.

This chain links TRBV21-1 with TRBJ2-7; no check of the table's D call, TRBD1, against the DNA was made. TRBV21-1 is reported as a pseudogene. This CDR3 is built from 14 residues. CDR3 nucleotides: TGTGCCAGCAGCAAAGCTCCGACAGGGTACGAGCAGTACGTC. As protein: CASSKAPTGYEQYV.

Remarks on this clone: Other DNA sequences within the sample encode an identical CDR3. This chain joins TRBV2 and TRBJ1-6; maybe TRBD1 (5 bases). Between the trimmed V and J ends, which lost 6 bases and 16 bases, there was a span of 25 bases. Germline V CDR1 and CDR2: SNHLY, FYNNEI. This CDR3 spans 15 amino acids. Written as DNA, the CDR3 is TGTGCCAGCAGAGGTTCCGGGACGGGATCTTCTCTGCTCCACTTT. It is translated as CASRGSGTGSSLLHF.

The V call is TRBV28, the J call TRBJ1-1, with D possibly TRBD1 on 6 matching bases. The CDR3 covers 14 residues. V lost 5 bases, J lost 3 bases, and 13 bases lay in between. The germline V gene encodes CDR1 MDHEN and CDR2 SYDVKM. CDR3 DNA: TGTGCCAGCAGTAGGGGGGGCGCATACACTGAAGCTTTCTTT. Protein product: CASSRGGAYTEAFF.

The gene calls are TRBV19 and TRBJ2-2, with 8 positions matching TRBD1. CDR1 and CDR2 from the germline V gene are LNHDA and SQIVND (reference sequence). The trim removed 5 bases at V and 3 bases at J, leaving 8 bases unmatched. The CDR3 is 16 residues long. The CDR3 here is CASSYRGRRDTGELFF. CDR3 nucleotides: TGTGCCAGTAGTTACAGGGGGAGGCGGGACACCGGGGAGCTGTTTTTT.

Only a few counts were recorded for this clone. The rearrangement uses TRBV7-9 and TRBJ2-7; D is unresolved. CDR1 SEHNR and CDR2 FQNEAQ come from the germline V gene (reference sequence). Trimming cost V 5 bases and J 5 bases, with 13 bases left between them. This CDR3 has 13 residues. CDR3 amino acids: CASSPDGRNEQYF. CDR3 nucleotide sequence: TGTGCCAGCAGCCCCGACGGGCGAAACGAGCAGTACTTC.

The chain carries TRBV10-3 and TRBJ2-3; D not resolved. Between the trimmed V and J ends, which lost 4 bases and 5 bases, there was a span of 7 bases. The CDR3 sequence is 12 residues long. CDR1 is ENHRY, CDR2 SYGVKD, per germline. The CDR3 spells CAISGFEDTQYF. DNA of the CDR3: TGTGCCATCAGTGGGTTCGAAGATACGCAGTATTTT.

The rearrangement uses TRBV27 and TRBJ2-7; either TRBD1 or TRBD2 may supply D (5 bases each). Germline V gene lookup returns CDR1 MNHEY and CDR2 SMNVEV (reference sequence). This CDR3 contains 15 residues. Trimming took off 6 bases at V and 2 bases at J, with 17 bases between the two ends. The CDR3 DNA reads TGTGCCAGCAGAGTTAAGTGGGACGGACCCTACGAGCAGTACTTC. It is translated as CASRVKWDGPYEQYF.

The V and J genes are TRBV28 and TRBJ2-3, with TRBD2 identical over 9 bases. CDR1 is MDHEN and CDR2 is SYDVKM in the germline V gene. This CDR3 has 16 residues. V gave up 6 bases and J gave up 2 bases; unmatched junction bases: 9. The CDR3: CASSPLRTSVTDTQYF. CDR3 DNA: TGTGCCAGCAGCCCCCTCCGGACTAGCGTCACAGATACGCAGTATTTT. Full variable domain (remainder filled in from reference TRBV28 and TRBJ2-3): DVKVTQSSRYLVKRTGEKVFLECVQDMDHENMFWYRQDPGLGLRLIYFSYDVKMKEKGDIPEGYSVSREKKERFSLILESASTNQTSMYLCASSPLRTSVTDTQYFGPGTRLTVL.

This sequence joins TRBV4-1 and TRBJ1-1; no reliable D call. Trimming pared 5 bases from V and 3 bases from J, leaving 19 bases between. This CDR3 has 16 residues. Germline CDR1 and CDR2: MGHRA and YSYEKL. The CDR3 spells CASSFRVSSEDTEAFF. In nucleotides, the CDR3 is TGCGCCAGCAGCTTCCGGGTCTCAAGTGAGGACACTGAAGCTTTCTTT.

The chain combines TRBV28 with TRBJ2-7; D is ambiguous. V lost 5 bases and J 3 bases, leaving 8 bases between the germline ends. The CDR3 runs to 12 residues. Germline values: CDR1 MDHEN, CDR2 SYDVKM. The CDR3 loop reads CASSAVRYEQYF. In DNA, the CDR3 is TGTGCCAGCAGTGCCGTTCGCTACGAGCAGTACTTC. The full variable domain, its missing parts supplied by reference TRBV28 and TRBJ2-7, is DVKVTQSSRYLVKRTGEKVFLECVQDMDHENMFWYRQDPGLGLRLIYFSYDVKMKEKGDIPEGYSVSREKKERFSLILESASTNQTSMYLCASSAVRYEQYFGPGTRLTVT.

V gene TRBV30 combines with J gene TRBJ2-7; 8 bases are shared with TRBD2. Germline CDR1 is GTSNPN and CDR2 is SVGIG (reference sequence). J lost 10 bases, V lost 7 bases, and 15 bases had no gene match. This CDR3 contains 13 residues. CDR3 coding DNA: TGTGCCTTATACGGGGGGGCCCCCCCCAATCAGTACGTC. Its protein product is CALYGGAPPNQYV.

The gene calls are TRBV7-8 and TRBJ1-3; 7 bases agree with TRBD1. Germline V CDR1 and CDR2: SGHVS, FQNEAQ. With V trimmed by 5 bases and J by 7 bases, 11 bases remained unmatched. The CDR3 contains 15 residues. CDR3 sequence (DNA): TGTGCCAGCAGCGATCAGGGGGTTCCCGGTAACACCATATATTTT. Its translation: CASSDQGVPGNTIYF.